A selection of T cell receptor beta chains follows, all from one sample in a study of T cells in Graves' hyperthyroidism and ophthalmopathy. TCRdb independently ran MiXCR on the multiplex PCR reads; one entry per CDR3 protein. There are roughly 640,000 distinct CDR3 sequences in the sample; about a sixth occur only once, and roughly 3.5% lies in the top ten. The specimen sequenced was blood. These receptors came from a middle-aged woman with Graves' ophthalmopathy. Each CDR3 is given with its conserved first and last residue. D genes are given only for firm matches. Only some rows state a clone size, as once, few, many or a class for expanded clones.

D gene: .; J gene: TRBJ2-5; clone size: few; V gene: TRBV25-1; CDR3 DNA: TGTGCCAGCAGTCGTCAGGAGGTTATGGGGGAGACCCAGTACTTC; CDR3 protein: CASSRQEVMGETQYF
D gene: .; J gene: TRBJ1-1; clone size: few; V gene: TRBV3-1; CDR3 DNA: TGTGCCAGCAGCCGACAGCCGGGAAACACTGAAGCTTTCTTT; CDR3 protein: CASSRQPGNTEAFF
D gene: .; J gene: TRBJ1-6; clone size: many; V gene: TRBV6-1; CDR3 DNA: TGTGCCAGCAGTGAAGCGGTGGGTTCACCCCTCCACTTT; CDR3 protein: CASSEAVGSPLHF
D gene: .; J gene: TRBJ2-5; clone size: many; V gene: TRBV7-2; CDR3 DNA: TGTGCCAGCAGCTTAGCGGTCCTCCCGGAGTCCCAGTACTTC; CDR3 protein: CASSLAVLPESQYF
D gene: TRBD2; J gene: TRBJ2-3; clone size: many; V gene: TRBV20-1; CDR3 DNA: TGCAGTGCTAGGTCGACTAGCGGGAACACAGATACGCAGTATTTT; CDR3 protein: CSARSTSGNTDTQYF
D gene: .; J gene: TRBJ2-2; clone size: few; V gene: TRBV24-1; CDR3 DNA: TGTGCCACCAGTGATTTGTCCGAGGGCGGGGAGCTGTTTTTT; CDR3 protein: CATSDLSEGGELFF
D gene: TRBD2; J gene: TRBJ2-7; clone size: few; V gene: TRBV7-2; CDR3 DNA: TGTGCCAGCAGCTTAGTGCGGACTAGCGGGGGGGTTCGGAACGAGCAGTACTTC; CDR3 protein: CASSLVRTSGGVRNEQYF
D gene: .; J gene: TRBJ1-2; clone size: .; V gene: TRBV7-9; CDR3 DNA: TGTGCCAGCAGCTTACTTCGGGAGACTGGCTACACCTTC; CDR3 protein: CASSLLRETGYTF
D gene: .; J gene: TRBJ2-7; clone size: few; V gene: TRBV12-3/TRBV12-4; CDR3 DNA: TGTGCCAGTGCTTCAGGGGTCTACGAGCAGTACTTC; CDR3 protein: CASASGVYEQYF
D gene: TRBD2; J gene: TRBJ2-1; clone size: .; V gene: TRBV2; CDR3 DNA: TGTGCCAGCAGTGAATGGACTAGCGGGGGGAATGAGCAGTTCTTC; CDR3 protein: CASSEWTSGGNEQFF
D gene: .; J gene: TRBJ2-5; clone size: many; V gene: TRBV11-2; CDR3 DNA: TGTGCCAGCAGCTCGATCTTCGGCGGGAAGGCGTTGGAGACCCAGTACTTC; CDR3 protein: CASSSIFGGKALETQYF
D gene: .; J gene: TRBJ2-3; clone size: .; V gene: TRBV20-1; CDR3 DNA: TGCAGTGCGAGAAGGGACTTGACCACAGATACGCAGTATTTT; CDR3 protein: CSARRDLTTDTQYF
D gene: TRBD2; J gene: TRBJ2-7; clone size: .; V gene: TRBV4-1; CDR3 DNA: TGCGCCAGCAGCGCGTCGGCGGGAGGATACGAGCAGTACTTC; CDR3 protein: CASSASAGGYEQYF
D gene: .; J gene: TRBJ1-1; clone size: .; V gene: TRBV6-5; CDR3 DNA: TGTGCCAGCAGTTACTCGTATGATAGACCCACTGAAGCTTTCTTT; CDR3 protein: CASSYSYDRPTEAFF
D gene: .; J gene: TRBJ1-1; clone size: many; V gene: TRBV19; CDR3 DNA: TGTGCCAGTAGTATTGGGGCAGGGAGCGCTGAAGCTTTCTTT; CDR3 protein: CASSIGAGSAEAFF
D gene: TRBD2; J gene: TRBJ2-1; clone size: many; V gene: TRBV2; CDR3 DNA: TGTGCCAGCAGTAGCCAGGGACTAGCGGGGGCCACGACCAATGAGCAGTTCTTC; CDR3 protein: CASSSQGLAGATTNEQFF
D gene: .; J gene: TRBJ2-3; clone size: many; V gene: TRBV28; CDR3 DNA: TGTGCCAGCAGTTTATCGCCTACCTGGACTAGCACAGATACGCAGTATTTT; CDR3 protein: CASSLSPTWTSTDTQYF